Only a few counts were recorded for the clone carrying this T cell receptor (beta chain). What it recognizes is unknown. Molecular-barcoded quantitative 5'-RACE produced these TCR beta libraries. MiXCR, applied by TCRdb to the 5' RACE reads, yields one record per CDR3 protein. The sample consists of 120,000 to 150,000 distinct CDR3 sequences, roughly 8% of them appearing once. This sample is drawn from a study of CD8 T cells in ankylosing spondylitis. CDR1 and CDR2 (germline): LGHDT, YNNKEL (reference sequence). With 3 bases removed from V and 7 bases from J, the gap between germline ends came to 10 bases. The CDR3 covers 14 residues. Study observations and caveats: Peripheral blood samples showed relatively rare disease-linked clones, and these clones were CD8+. Reports say disease-linked clones showed up significantly more in matched ankylosing spondylitis synovial fluid.

The chain uses TRBV3-1 and TRBJ1-6; tentatively, D is TRBD1 (5 bases). Material: synovial fluid, either unsorted or a sorted T cell fraction (not recorded which). The receptor comes from a male donor with ankylosing spondylitis. The CDR3: CASSQGDVNSPLHF. CDR3 coding DNA: TGTGCCAGCAGCCAGGGGGATGTAAATTCACCCCTCCACTTT.